Following are 29 T cell receptor beta chains from one sample sequenced in a study of shared clonotypes between healthy human individuals. Profiled with immunoSEQ multiplex PCR; TCRdb holds only in-frame clones, not every one. The sample lists 2 million to 2.5 million clones; approximately 95% were seen once. Sequencing was carried out using naive CD4+ T cells from PBMCs. As for subset: CD45RA+ positively selected. The source of these receptors is a man aged 18 to 35 in good health. Some clones in this sample may be carry-over from other donors' samples.

V is TRBV28 and J is TRBJ2-7; D may be TRBD1 or TRBD2 (5 bases each). The germline CDR1 and CDR2 sequences are MDHEN and SYDVKM. This CDR3 is built from 15 residues. Trimming shortened V by 5 bases and J by 3 bases, and 17 bases separated the two germline ends. CDR3: CASSRLGTKIYEQYF. The CDR3 DNA reads as TGTGCCAGCAGTCGACTCGGGACGAAAATCTACGAGCAGTACTTC.

The gene calls are TRBV25-1 and TRBJ1-2, with D uncertain. Looked up from germline, CDR1 is MGHDK and CDR2 is SYGVNS. CDR3 length: 11 residues. The V end was cut by 6 bases, the J end by 8 bases, with 10 bases between. CDR3 nucleotide sequence: TGTGCCAGCAGGGGAAGTGTGGGCTACACCTTC. This gives the protein CASRGSVGYTF.

This rearrangement joins TRBV18 to TRBJ2-7; possibly TRBD1 or TRBD2 for D (5 bases each). This CDR3 is built from 14 residues. V dropped 1 base and J dropped 2 bases, with 9 bases sitting between them. Looked up from germline, CDR1 is KGHSH and CDR2 is LQKENI. CDR3 in DNA: TGTGCCAGCTCACCACATGAGGGGCCCTACGAGCAGTACTTC. Its protein is CASSPHEGPYEQYF.

This chain connects TRBV11-1 to TRBJ2-7; tentatively, D is TRBD1 (7 bases). Per germline, CDR1 SGHAT and CDR2 FQDESV (reference sequence). The CDR3 sequence is 15 residues long. V lost 2 bases and J lost 0, with 11 bases in between. CDR3 sequence reads: CASSLRGDSSYEQYF. DNA of the CDR3: TGTGCCAGCAGCTTACGCGGGGACAGCTCCTACGAGCAGTACTTC. Based on the CDR3 plus reference TRBV11-1 and TRBJ2-7, the full variable domain is EAEVAQSPRYKITEKSQAVAFWCDPISGHATLYWYRQILGQGPELLVQFQDESVVDDSQLPKDRFSAERLKGVDSTLKIQPAELGDSAMYLCASSLRGDSSYEQYFGPGTRLTVT.

The genes are TRBV7-8 and TRBJ2-1, with unresolved D. Germline lookup yields CDR1 SGHVS and CDR2 FQNEAQ. CDR3 length: 16 residues. The V end lost 0 bases, the J end lost 2 bases, and 11 bases lay between the germline ends. CDR3: CASSLAGFGTYNEQFF. CDR3 sequence (DNA): TGTGCCAGCAGCTTAGCGGGATTCGGAACCTACAATGAGCAGTTCTTC.

The chain couples TRBV5-4 to TRBJ1-1, with a tentative D call TRBD1 (5 bases). V gave up 0 bases and J gave up 2 bases, with 17 bases separating them. This CDR3 has 17 residues. Germline CDR1 SGHNT, CDR2 YYREEE (reference sequence). CDR3 coding DNA: TGTGCCAGCAGCTTGGCGGGGTCGCAGGGTAGCAACACTGAAGCTTTCTTT. The encoded protein is CASSLAGSQGSNTEAFF.

Note on this clone: Other DNA variants within this sample encode the same CDR3. The rearrangement joins TRBV7-3 to TRBJ2-5, with unresolved D. The germline CDR1 and CDR2 sequences are SGHTA and FQGTGA. The CDR3 sequence is 13 residues long. V lost 5 bases and J 2 bases, leaving 9 bases between the germline ends. As DNA, the CDR3 is TGTGCCAGCAGCCGGCGACAACAAGAGACCCAGTACTTC. This gives the protein CASSRRQQETQYF.

The chain has TRBV30 and TRBJ2-3, with 9 bases matching TRBD2. The germline V gene encodes CDR1 GTSNPN and CDR2 SVGIG (reference sequence). V shed 0 bases, J shed 6 bases, and the junction held 7 bases outside the gene matches. CDR3 length: 15 residues. The CDR3 DNA reads TGTGCCTGGAGTGTAGATAGCGGGAGTAGGGATACGCAGTATTTT. It yields the protein CAWSVDSGSRDTQYF.

This chain uses TRBV5-1 with TRBJ2-4, with D hard to call. Looked up from germline, CDR1 is SGHRS and CDR2 is YFSETQ. The CDR3 runs 17 residues. Trimming cost V 0 bases and J 1 base, with 14 bases left between them. The CDR3 loop is CASSLVVTNGAKNIQYF. The CDR3 bases are TGCGCCAGCAGCTTGGTAGTGACGAACGGGGCCAAAAACATTCAGTACTTC.

The chain carries TRBV5-4 and TRBJ2-3; D is perhaps TRBD1 or TRBD2 (5 bases each). The CDR3 is 14 amino acids. Germline values: CDR1 SGHNT, CDR2 YYREEE (reference sequence). Trimming removed 3 bases from V and 2 bases from J, with 10 bases in between. The DNA of the CDR3 is TGTGCCAGCAGCTCCCGGGACCTCACAGATACGCAGTATTTT. It specifies CASSSRDLTDTQYF.

The chain links TRBV5-1 to TRBJ2-5, with D uncertain. Trimming removed 5 bases from V and 0 bases from J, with 8 bases in between. The CDR3 has 13 residues. Germline values: CDR1 SGHRS, CDR2 YFSETQ. CDR3 region: CASRSGDQETQYF. Written as DNA, the CDR3 is TGCGCCAGCAGGTCTGGGGACCAAGAGACCCAGTACTTC.

Here the CDR3 reads CASSWSYGYTF. CDR3 DNA: TGTGCCAGCAGCTGGAGCTATGGCTACACCTTC. The rearrangement uses TRBV28 and TRBJ1-2; no reliable D call. Germline lookup yields CDR1 MDHEN and CDR2 SYDVKM. Trimming removed 6 bases from V and 4 bases from J, with 6 bases in between. The CDR3 runs 11 residues.

The V gene is TRBV28, the J gene TRBJ2-2; D assignment may be TRBD1 or TRBD2 (5 bases each). Germline-derived CDR1 and CDR2 are MDHEN and SYDVKM. V lost 6 bases, J lost 7 bases, and 18 bases lay in between. CDR3 length: 15 amino acids. The CDR3 reads CASSRLVRDLGELFF. The CDR3 coding sequence is TGTGCCAGCAGCCGATTGGTTAGGGACCTCGGGGAGCTGTTTTTT.

This clone was picked up a small number of times. The chain recombines TRBV20-1 with TRBJ1-1; 8 bases are a match to TRBD1. The CDR3 totals 11 residues. With 5 bases clipped from V and 11 bases from J, the junction kept 7 bases outside the gene matches. In germline, CDR1 is DFQATT, CDR2 SNEGSKA (reference sequence). CDR3 sequence: CSARRQGTAFF. Written as DNA, the CDR3 is TGCAGTGCTCGGAGACAGGGGACGGCTTTCTTT.

The V and J genes are TRBV5-1 and TRBJ2-1, with 8 bases identical to TRBD2. V dropped 10 bases and J dropped 2; count of bases not matched to a gene: 8. The CDR3 consists of 14 residues. Germline values: CDR1 SGHRS, CDR2 YFSETQ. CDR3 sequence (DNA): TGCGCCTCCCGGGTAGCGGGGCCCTACAATGAGCAGTTCTTC. This translates into CASRVAGPYNEQFF.

The chain employs TRBV7-9 and TRBJ2-3, with D possibly TRBD1 on 6 matching bases. CDR1 SEHNR and CDR2 FQNEAQ come from the germline V gene (reference sequence). The CDR3 loop spans 16 amino acids. With 5 bases removed from V and 0 bases from J, the gap between germline ends came to 15 bases. The CDR3 DNA follows: TGTGCCAGCAGCCCAAACAGGGCCCCTAGCACAGATACGCAGTATTTT. This codes for CASSPNRAPSTDTQYF.

As concerns this clone: This CDR3 is also generated by other DNA sequences in the sample. The chain carries TRBV7-3 and TRBJ2-1; D may be TRBD1 (5 bases). The CDR3 has 13 amino acids. Germline loops: CDR1 SGHTA, CDR2 FQGTGA. V lost 2 bases and J lost 3, with 5 bases in between. CDR3 coding DNA: TGTGCCAGCAGCTTACAGGGCTACAATGAGCAGTTCTTC. It yields the protein CASSLQGYNEQFF.

The chain is built from TRBV10-2 and TRBJ2-1; TRBD2 agrees at 12 bases. The CDR3 covers 18 residues. CDR1 and CDR2 from the germline V gene are WSHSY and SAAADI. Trimming removed 3 bases from V and 7 bases from J; junction bases left unmatched: 13. CDR3 DNA sequence: TGCGCCAGCAGTGAACAATCTAGCGGGAGGGCCTTTAGGAATGAGCAGTTCTTC. Protein sequence: CASSEQSSGRAFRNEQFF.

V gene TRBV2 combines with J gene TRBJ1-3; tentatively, D is TRBD1 (5 bases). Germline V gene sequence: CDR1 SNHLY, CDR2 FYNNEI. Trimming left V 6 bases short and J 0 bases short, with 9 bases between. The CDR3 sequence is 14 residues long. Written as DNA, the CDR3 is TGTGCCAGCAGGCGGGGGGACTCTGGAAACACCATATATTTT. Its protein product is CASRRGDSGNTIYF. The complete variable domain, with remaining parts taken from reference TRBV2 and TRBJ1-3, reads EPEVTQTPSHQVTQMGQEVILRCVPISNHLYFYWYRQILGQKVEFLVSFYNNEISEKSEIFDDQFSVERPDGSNFTLKIRSTKLEDSAMYFCASRRGDSGNTIYFGEGSWLTVV.

This clone has more than one count but fewer than ten. This rearrangement joins TRBV18 to TRBJ1-2; D possibly corresponds to TRBD1 (5 bases). Between the trimmed V and J ends, which lost 2 bases and 3 bases, there was a span of 10 bases. The CDR3 runs to 14 residues. From germline, CDR1 is KGHSH and CDR2 LQKENI. The CDR3 DNA reads as TGTGCCAGCTCACCATCGGGCAGGGACTATGGCTACACCTTC. Translating gives CASSPSGRDYGYTF.

V usage is TRBV2 and J usage is TRBJ2-5, with a weak D call TRBD2 (5 bases). The CDR3 sequence is 15 residues long. Germline loops: CDR1 SNHLY, CDR2 FYNNEI. Trimming pared 1 base from V and 5 bases from J, leaving 14 bases between. The CDR3 reads CASSEEIYPGETQYF. In DNA, the CDR3 is TGTGCCAGCAGTGAAGAAATTTACCCGGGGGAGACCCAGTACTTC.

The rearrangement links TRBV29-1 to TRBJ2-3; no clear D gene. The V end lost 2 bases, the J end lost 5 bases, and 8 bases lay between the germline ends. Germline lookup yields CDR1 SQVTM and CDR2 ANQGSEA. The CDR3 covers 12 residues. In DNA form, the CDR3 reads TGCAGCGTTGAAAGGCTGGGAGATACGCAGTATTTT. It yields the protein CSVERLGDTQYF.

J is TRBJ2-7 and V is TRBV7-2, with D maybe TRBD2 (5 bases). The CDR3 extends over 14 amino acids. V lost 5 bases to trimming and J lost 0 bases, with 11 bases between them. Per the germline V gene, CDR1 is SGHTA and CDR2 is FQGNSA. The CDR3 sequence is CASSPLRGSYEQYF. The CDR3 nucleotides read TGTGCCAGCAGCCCCCTCCGGGGCTCCTACGAGCAGTACTTC. Complete variable domain (other parts from reference TRBV7-2 and TRBJ2-7): GAGVSQSPSNKVTEKGKDVELRCDPISGHTALYWYRQSLGQGLEFLIYFQGNSAPDKSGLPSDRFSAERTGGSVSTLTIQRTQQEDSAVYLCASSPLRGSYEQYFGPGTRLTVT.

In DNA, the CDR3 is TGTGCCAGCAGTGGAGGACAGGGATATGGCTACACCTTC. Translation gives CASSGGQGYGYTF. V is TRBV28 and J is TRBJ1-2, with 8 bases aligning to TRBD1. This CDR3 is built from 13 residues. J gave up 5 bases and V 5 bases, and 4 bases lay outside the gene matches. From germline, CDR1 is MDHEN and CDR2 SYDVKM.

The V call is TRBV2, the J call TRBJ2-3; D call uncertain. Germline V gives CDR1 SNHLY, CDR2 FYNNEI. This CDR3 has 12 residues. V was trimmed by 7 bases and J by 5 bases, leaving 10 bases between them. This CDR3 reads CASNAHGDTQYF. The CDR3 DNA follows: TGTGCCAGCAACGCCCACGGAGATACGCAGTATTTT.

The chain couples TRBV28 to TRBJ2-5, with 11 bases that match TRBD2. CDR3 length: 14 amino acids. J gave up 2 bases and V 5 bases, and 1 base lay outside the gene matches. Looked up from germline, CDR1 is MDHEN and CDR2 is SYDVKM. The CDR3 reads CASSGTSGQETQYF. The CDR3 coding sequence is TGTGCCAGCAGTGGGACTAGCGGTCAAGAGACCCAGTACTTC.

This chain links TRBV18 with TRBJ2-7; 9 positions match TRBD1. The trim removed 1 base at V and 3 bases at J, leaving 7 bases unmatched. The germline gives CDR1 KGHSH, CDR2 LQKENI. The CDR3 totals 16 residues. CDR3: CASSPLDATGGYEQYF. The CDR3 DNA sequence: TGTGCCAGCTCACCACTAGATGCGACAGGGGGCTACGAGCAGTACTTC. The whole variable domain, filled in from reference TRBV18 and TRBJ2-7, reads NAGVMQNPRHLVRRRGQEARLRCSPMKGHSHVYWYRQLPEEGLKFMVYLQKENIIDESGMPKERFSAEFPKEGPSILRIQQVVRGDSAAYFCASSPLDATGGYEQYFGPGTRLTVT.

Concerning this clone itself: Other DNA sequences in this sample translate to the same CDR3. The chain employs TRBV7-2 and TRBJ2-5; D uncertain. In germline, CDR1 is SGHTA, CDR2 FQGNSA. The CDR3 is 13 amino acids. V lost 2 bases, J lost 1 base, and 5 bases lay in between. The CDR3 reads CASSLTAQETQYF. In DNA, the CDR3 is TGTGCCAGCAGCTTAACCGCCCAAGAGACCCAGTACTTC.

The chain carries TRBV19 and TRBJ2-2; TRBD1 might be the D (7 bases). Per germline, CDR1 LNHDA and CDR2 SQIVND (reference sequence). There are 15 residues in the CDR3. Trimming shortened V by 7 bases and J by 2 bases, and 14 bases separated the two germline ends. In DNA form, the CDR3 reads TGTGCCAGTATGGCGGGACAGATCAACACCGGGGAGCTGTTTTTT. Its translation is CASMAGQINTGELFF.